Sequencing of this T cell receptor beta chain was carried out in a study of shared clonotypes between healthy human individuals. Whole-study results and caveats: Owing to a small donor count, the genetic and exposure-history diversity represented was limited. An anticipated effect of sequencing depth on clonotype sharing among donors was recognized.

V shed 2 bases, J shed 5 bases, and the junction held 5 bases outside the gene matches. CDR3 size: 15 residues. Germline CDR1 reads LNHNV; CDR2 reads YYDKDF (reference sequence). As for this clone: Its antigen is unidentified.

Healthy adults negative for HIV, lacking recent acute infections or vaccinations, served as donors. Samples underwent the assay at deep level. The table came from immunoSEQ multiplex PCR; TCRdb's copy has only in-frame clones and leaves some out. The sample consists of about 180,000 clones, over 85% of them appearing once. The TCR comes from a woman aged 25 to 39 in good health. The rearrangement uses TRBV15 and TRBJ2-1, with 8 bases lining up with TRBD1. Specimen: naive CD4+ T cells sorted from blood. The subset here: CD45RA+ positively selected. This CDR3 is CATSRPGTGNNEQFF. CDR3 sequence (DNA): TGTGCCACCAGCAGACCCGGGACAGGCAACAATGAGCAGTTCTTC.